Here is one T cell receptor (beta chain) with its context. Trimming at V came to 3 bases and at J to 3 bases, leaving 3 bases not matched to a gene. Germline CDR1 reads DFQATT; CDR2 reads SNEGSKA (reference sequence). The CDR3 is 13 residues long. It was with a sample-barcoded 5' primer and a J-beta primer mix that a second PCR of roughly 7 to 12 cycles was run. The template-switch adaptor, which had 12 random nucleotides, put a tag on each cDNA molecule. TCRdb re-called the 5' RACE reads with MiXCR, one entry per CDR3 protein. The sample includes 910,000 or so distinct CDR3 sequences, 51% of them seen just once. The study recruited healthy Caucasian donors from Russia who were aged about 6 to 90. They isolated at least 6.5 million PBMCs from each sample. Total RNA, at least 6 micrograms per sample, came from PBMCs. These data are taken from a study of blood T cells in healthy people across ages.

The TCR sequence derives from an older woman in good health. The gene calls are TRBV20-1 and TRBJ2-7; 9 positions agree with TRBD1. The sample was blood. CDR3 region: CSASGTGFYEQYF. CDR3 nucleotide sequence: TGCAGTGCTAGTGGGACAGGGTTCTACGAGCAGTACTTC.